This T cell receptor (beta chain) was retrieved from a study of tissue T cells after allogeneic stem cell transplantation. About the study: Graft-versus-host disease patients received grafts, several unmodified and three CD34-selected to deplete T cells. The study's findings and limits: Tissue-detected TCR repertoire was only partly captured by blood and spleen T cells. Sampling depth was limited, and the cohort was small and clinically varied.

The method was immunoSEQ multiplex PCR; TCRdb's version includes in-frame clones alone and lacks a portion of them. This sample yields some 1,100 clones, of which about two thirds are seen a single time; 15% to 17% belongs to the top ten. This clone was detected a few times. Antigen: not known. Germline V gene data show CDR1 as SGHAT and CDR2 as FQNNGV. CDR3 length: 12 amino acids. Trimming stripped 0 bases from V and 4 bases from J, with 3 bases between. Steroid-refractory graft-versus-host disease after allogeneic hematopoietic cell transplant qualified adults for prospective research-autopsy enrollment. All graft-versus-host disease patients had gastrointestinal involvement and received several lines of directed therapy.

The chain joins TRBV11-2 to TRBJ2-5, with D uncertain. The receptor was isolated from a male patient at least 60 years old with steroid-refractory graft-versus-host disease after an allogeneic stem cell transplant. The T cells may come from the graft donor. The sample was stomach tissue, taken at autopsy. The CDR3: CASSLEAETQYF. CDR3 DNA: TGTGCCAGCAGCTTAGAAGCAGAGACCCAGTACTTC.